A single TCR beta chain is shown here with its context. As handled by the study authors: Using reference gene primer amplification, nucleated cell counts were estimated. Produced via immunoSEQ multiplex PCR; TCRdb's table is partial and in-frame only. V, J and clone size are those of that table, while D and trimming were read from the DNA. The table has 180,000 or so clones, roughly 84% seen once. This sample is drawn from a study of blood T cell repertoires in COVID-19. At the level of the study: COVID-19 samples collected from the United States, Italy and Spain covered acute and convalescent phases. Sources were T cells, B-cell-depleted T cells, or PBMCs; the material itself was cDNA or gDNA.

Patients from Seattle were sampled longitudinally, starting during active infection. Sequenced: peripheral blood. The source is a woman in her seventies with COVID-19, enrolled during active disease.

CDR3 protein: CASSEARRGGNTIYF. In nucleotides, the CDR3 is TGTGCCAGCAGTGAAGCGCGCAGGGGCGGAAACACCATATATTTT. The chain has TRBV6-1 and TRBJ1-3; weak D call: TRBD1 (6 bases). The CDR3 has 15 amino acids. Germline V lookup: CDR1 MNHNS, CDR2 SASEGT. V was cut by 0 bases and J by 4 bases, with 10 bases left in between.